This T cell receptor beta chain was sequenced during a study of T cells in women clearing cervical HPV infection. Generated by immunoSEQ multiplex PCR, the TCRdb table keeps only in-frame clones and is missing some. The repertoire table contains over 30,000 clones. In regard to this clone: The read finishes 3 residues shy of the CDR3 end, and the germline J gene is used to complete it.

This CDR3 region has 11 residues. From germline, CDR1 is SQVTM and CDR2 ANQGSEA. V lost 3 bases and J lost 6, with 6 bases in between. Sequencing input: blood buffy coat. The V and J genes are TRBV29-1 and TRBJ2-4; TRBD1 might be the D (5 bases). The TCR comes from a woman between 18 and 70 years old with a cervical HPV16 infection that either progressed to CIN3+ or cleared (not recorded which). CDR3 DNA (partial): TGCAGCGTTGATCAGGGAAACATT. It yields the protein CSVDQGNI. The entire CDR3 is CSVDQGNIQYF.